These 12 T cell receptor beta chains came from one sample sequenced in a study of Graves' ophthalmopathy and Graves' hyperthyroidism. Amplification targeted the TCR beta CDR3 regions, with RNA transcripts as the source material. HTBI primers primed a first-round RT-PCR, and a second-round multiplex PCR followed. Each CDR3 protein is one row after TCRdb ran MiXCR on the multiplex PCR reads. Of under 250,000 distinct CDR3 sequences detected, around a fifth appear once; the ten largest clones hold roughly 42%. The sequenced material came from peripheral blood. The receptors were gathered from a woman aged 50 to 65 with Graves' ophthalmopathy.

V gene TRBV29-1 combines with J gene TRBJ1-1; D gene unclear. The V gene's germline CDR1 is SQVTM and CDR2 ANQGSEA. This CDR3 is 13 amino acids long. V lost 1 base to trimming and J lost 0 bases, with 6 bases between them. This chain's CDR3 is CSVEGTLNTEAFF. Here the CDR3 DNA reads TGCAGCGTTGAAGGGACTCTGAACACTGAAGCTTTCTTT.

This clonotype was counted ten times or more. The V call is TRBV12-3 or TRBV12-4, the J call TRBJ1-2; 10 bases are shared with TRBD1. This CDR3 is 15 amino acids long. V was clipped by 6 bases and J by 5 bases; unmatched bases: 9. The CDR3 DNA sequence: TGTGCCAGCAGCCGGACAGGGGGACGGCTATATGGCTACACCTTC. Encoded protein: CASSRTGGRLYGYTF.

This clonotype has ten or more counts. The gene calls are TRBV11-2 and TRBJ2-5; D possibly corresponds to TRBD1 (6 bases). From germline, CDR1 is SGHAT and CDR2 FQNNGV. The CDR3 sequence is 12 residues long. V lost 5 bases and J lost 6, with 10 bases in between. CDR3 in amino acids: CASSPGVQTQYF. The CDR3 DNA is TGTGCCAGCAGCCCAGGGGTTCAGACCCAGTACTTC.

J is TRBJ2-7 and V is TRBV28; 10 nucleotides agree with TRBD1. CDR1 and CDR2 from the germline V gene are MDHEN and SYDVKM. The CDR3 consists of 15 residues. The trim removed 5 bases at V and 7 bases at J, leaving 11 bases unmatched. CDR3: CASSQPGQGPGEQYF. The CDR3, as DNA: TGTGCCAGCAGTCAACCGGGACAGGGGCCGGGAGAGCAGTACTTC. Complete variable domain (other parts from reference TRBV28 and TRBJ2-7): DVKVTQSSRYLVKRTGEKVFLECVQDMDHENMFWYRQDPGLGLRLIYFSYDVKMKEKGDIPEGYSVSREKKERFSLILESASTNQTSMYLCASSQPGQGPGEQYFGPGTRLTVT.

CDR3 region: CASSHGGGIQPQHF. In DNA form, the CDR3 reads TGTGCCAGCAGCCATGGTGGGGGGATCCAGCCCCAGCATTTT. V is TRBV12-3 or TRBV12-4 and J is TRBJ1-5, with a tentative D call TRBD1 (5 bases). The CDR3 contains 14 residues. Trimming took off 6 bases at V and 7 bases at J, with 16 bases between the two ends.

This rearrangement joins TRBV11-2 to TRBJ1-2; D not certain. Germline values: CDR1 SGHAT, CDR2 FQNNGV. The germline V and J ends were trimmed by 3 bases and 4 bases, with 9 bases remaining between them. The CDR3 runs 13 residues. CDR3 bases: TGTGCCAGCAGCTTGCGCATATCCTATGGCTACACCTTC. This translates into CASSLRISYGYTF.

The V call is TRBV6-2 or TRBV6-3, the J call TRBJ1-6; no reliable D call. Germline lookup yields CDR1 MNHEY and CDR2 SVGEGT. The CDR3 has 13 residues. The ends were cut back, 0 bases at V and 9 bases at J, with 6 bases in the middle. The CDR3 here is CASSYSSSSPLHF. The CDR3 DNA reads as TGTGCCAGCAGTTACTCGAGTTCTTCACCCCTCCACTTT.

The chain has TRBV11-1 and TRBJ1-1; weak D call: TRBD1 (6 bases). Trimming removed 4 bases at V and 1 base at J, with 19 bases between. The length of the CDR3 is 17 residues. CDR1 is SGHAT, CDR2 FQDESV, per germline (reference sequence). In DNA form, the CDR3 reads TGTGCCAGCAGCTCATGGAGGGGGACGGGGTCGAACACTGAAGCTTTCTTT. Translating it yields CASSSWRGTGSNTEAFF.

This clonotype was seen a few times. The chain recombines TRBV5-1 with TRBJ1-1; perhaps TRBD1 as D (5 bases). The CDR3 extends over 14 amino acids. Per the germline V gene, CDR1 is SGHRS and CDR2 is YFSETQ. V was pared by 0 bases and J by 5 bases, with 11 bases between. CDR3 bases: TGCGCCAGCAGCTTGGAGGCAGGGTCTACTGAAGCTTTCTTT. It codes for CASSLEAGSTEAFF.

The chain joins TRBV30 to TRBJ2-5; weak D call: TRBD1 (6 bases). Trimming stripped 0 bases from V and 2 bases from J, with 16 bases between. Germline V lookup: CDR1 GTSNPN, CDR2 SVGIG (reference sequence). The CDR3 runs 16 residues. The CDR3 spells CAWSVLAGAVQETQYF. The CDR3 DNA is TGTGCCTGGAGTGTACTGGCAGGGGCGGTTCAAGAGACCCAGTACTTC.

The sample holds a few counts of this clonotype. A much larger clone differs by one base, so this may be a read error. The chain uses TRBV10-3 and TRBJ2-5; D is possibly TRBD1 or TRBD2 (5 bases each). This CDR3 has 13 residues. Germline loops: CDR1 ENHRY, CDR2 SYGVKD. V lost 10 bases and J 5 bases, leaving 17 bases between the germline ends. CDR3: CATSALEGETQYF. CDR3 sequence (DNA): TGTGCCACCAGCGCTCTTGAGGGGGAGACCCAGTACTTC.

The genes are TRBV4-1 and TRBJ2-5, with TRBD2 matching over 10 bases. This CDR3 has 17 amino acids. Germline V CDR1 and CDR2: MGHRA, YSYEKL. Trimming took 1 base from V and 1 from J; bases not matched to a gene: 6. This CDR3 is CASSQGLAGGGQETQYF. The CDR3 nucleotides are TGCGCCAGCAGCCAAGGATTAGCGGGAGGCGGCCAAGAGACCCAGTACTTC.